The sequence of this T cell receptor (beta chain) was determined in a study of PD-L1 blockade in urothelial cancer (dated by TCRdb to 2016 to 2017). About the full investigation: Every patient began therapy at some point between 2013 and 2015 and was given atezolizumab 1,200 mg intravenously every 3 weeks. Progression-free survival longer than 6 months counted as durable clinical benefit, and TCR features were additionally tested against both progression-free and overall survival. Pretreatment blood TCR-seq was available for fewer than 30 patients, at least one posttreatment blood collection was obtained for approximately 24 patients, and tumor TCR-seq was available for approximately 24 patients. Somatic, immune and clinical correlates of response to PD-L1 blockade with atezolizumab in urothelial cancer were the focus of an exploratory multi-omic analysis. About 90% of the roughly 29 patients were identified as males with urothelial cancer of bladder origin, and a prior smoking history was reported by 18 of 29 patients. A median of about 150,000 T cells and 80,000 to 95,000 unique TCRs was obtained from blood samples, and a median clonality of 0.080 was observed. An ECOG performance status of 0 or 1 was recorded for the patients, and 0 to 3 prior chemotherapy regimens had been received by the patients. Blood samples were analyzed 3 weeks after the start of treatment (second dose) and 6 weeks after the start of treatment. Nine patients achieved durable clinical benefit and approximately 20 did not. Pretreatment tumor samples, along with matched peripheral blood collected serially before and after atezolizumab treatment, underwent TCR sequencing. In the same patients who had TCR sequencing, pretreatment tumors also underwent whole exome sequencing and RNA sequencing.

The investigation overall reported the following: Small sample size (n ≈ 28) and many exploratory analyses mean the results are intended to be hypothesis-generating. Improved progression-free and overall survival was found to be associated with pretreatment peripheral blood TCR clonality below the median. At 3 weeks after the start of treatment, tumor-associated TCR clones in peripheral blood had expanded more in patients with durable benefit (n of about 22, p = 0.022).

The CDR3 starts with the cysteine, ends with the phenylalanine, and has 15 residues. Only the CDR3 DNA is retained, 45 bases long and in frame from the first base. V drops 2 bases and J drops 3 bases, leaving 8 bases in between. The CDR1 and CDR2 encoded by the germline V gene are MNHNS and SASEGT. The sample's time point, from its label and the paper: pretreatment peripheral blood. The cohort comprised approximately 30 patients with locally advanced or metastatic urothelial carcinoma treated at Memorial Sloan Kettering on a trial protocol. Peripheral blood mononuclear cells were collected pretreatment and during treatment, at between 1 and 8 total time points per patient. The Qiagen DNeasy Blood extraction kit was used to purify genomic DNA from total PBMCs and tumor samples. PBMCs were collected pretreatment and during treatment, and were isolated and stored as previously described. As for this clone: What antigen it recognizes has not been identified. Base qualities are missing; no much larger clone stands one base away.

To estimate absolute template abundance from read counts, synthetic TCR analog templates were spiked into each PCR. Using the immunoSEQ assay, TCRbeta CDR3 regions were amplified from genomic DNA with bias-controlled V and J gene primers. Sequencing of rearranged TCRbeta segments was performed at approximately 20X coverage. The original methods were these. Clustering was used to correct sequencing errors, and CDR3s were annotated against IMGT so that V, D and J genes could be assigned. Only productive TCRbeta rearrangements were used in downstream analyses, excluding out-of-frame or stop-codon sequences. Clonality was calculated as one minus the Shannon entropy normalized by the log of the number of unique productive sequences. Clones differing between time points or between blood and tumor were identified using Fisher's exact test with Benjamini-Hochberg correction, with an adjusted p below 0.01 applied as the threshold. TCRdb re-hosts the immuneACCESS table, in-frame sequences only. Its copies lack some clones; in the studies checked, an unresolved V gene accounts for under half of them, and the cause for the rest is not known. V and J calls and clone size are copied from that table; D and trimming were computed from the DNA. This sample comprises approximately 32,000 clones, roughly 82% of them detected only once. Almost 7% of the sample goes to the ten largest clones.

Sequencing used PBMCs, obtained around atezolizumab (anti-PD-L1) treatment. The V and J genes are TRBV6-1 and TRBJ2-6; the D gene is perhaps TRBD2, from 5 matching bases. This receptor was obtained from a man aged 60 to 75 with urothelial cancer. The CDR3 protein sequence reads: CASSESGVGANVLTF. The bases read TGTGCCAGCAGTGAATCCGGGGTTGGGGCCAACGTCCTGACTTTC.